Listed below are T cell receptor beta chains from one sample, sequenced in a study of vaccination and CD4 T cells after COVID-19. Their target antigens are unknown. MiXCR, run by TCRdb on the PCR reads, gives a single entry per CDR3 protein. Of 10,000 to 15,000 distinct CDR3 sequences in the sample, around 47% were seen once. What was sequenced was CD4+ T cells from blood, cultured in vitro. The source of these receptors is a human donor who had recovered from COVID-19. CDR3s include the opening cysteine and the closing phenylalanine or tryptophan. D genes are given only for firm matches. Clone sizes are given selectively: once, few, many, or a class where the clone is expanded.

>.|.|TRBJ2-3|TRBV18
CASSPLAGPSSTDTQYF
TGTGCCAGCTCACCACTCGCGGGACCCTCTAGCACAGATACGCAGTATTTT
>few|.|TRBJ1-2|TRBV7-8
CASSPFAQGANYGYTF
TGTGCCAGCAGCCCCTTCGCCCAGGGCGCTAACTATGGCTACACCTTC
>.|.|TRBJ2-1|TRBV20-1
CSARDRWVRGRETLSYNEQFF
TGCAGTGCTAGAGATAGGTGGGTTCGGGGACGGGAGACCCTTTCCTACAATGAGCAGTTCTTC
>few|.|TRBJ1-1|TRBV10-1
CASSEYLGVTEAFF
TGCGCCAGCAGTGAGTACCTGGGGGTTACTGAAGCTTTCTTT
>few|.|TRBJ2-6|TRBV6-2/TRBV6-3
CASTSQRTLGANVLTF
TGTGCCAGCACTTCCCAAAGAACCTTGGGGGCCAACGTCCTGACTTTC
>.|TRBD2|TRBJ2-3|TRBV20-1
CSARIPSGGSDTQYF
TGCAGTGCTAGAATCCCTAGCGGGGGATCCGATACGCAGTATTTT
>few|.|TRBJ1-5|TRBV30
CAWSTVGRNNQPQHF
TGTGCCTGGAGTACCGTCGGGCGGAACAATCAGCCCCAGCATTTT
>.|TRBD1|TRBJ1-6|TRBV18
CASSPPNSGTANSPLHF
TGTGCCAGCTCCCCACCGAACTCCGGGACAGCGAATTCACCCCTCCACTTT
>.|.|TRBJ2-3|TRBV6-2/TRBV6-3
CASSRGSSTDTQYF
TGTGCCAGCAGTCGAGGTTCTAGCACAGATACGCAGTATTTT
>few|.|TRBJ1-1|TRBV11-3
CASSPSKLALNTEAFF
TGTGCCAGCAGCCCATCAAAACTCGCCTTGAACACTGAAGCTTTCTTT
>few|.|TRBJ2-3|TRBV6-1
CAARRAGTSGFTDTQYF
TGTGCCGCCCGGAGGGCCGGGACTTCTGGATTCACAGATACGCAGTATTTT
>.|TRBD1|TRBJ1-5|TRBV28
CASSTGGSGQPQHF
TGTGCCAGCTCGACAGGGGGCAGTGGTCAGCCCCAGCATTTT
>.|TRBD2|TRBJ2-5|TRBV5-1
CASSLLIGLAVQETQYF
TGCGCCAGCAGCCTCCTCATAGGACTAGCGGTCCAAGAGACCCAGTACTTC
>.|.|TRBJ2-1|TRBV20-1
CSASIAGYNEQFF
TGCAGTGCTTCTATAGCCGGCTACAATGAGCAGTTCTTC
>few|.|TRBJ1-2|TRBV6-1
CASSPGAENGYTF
TGTGCCAGCAGCCCCGGGGCGGAGAATGGCTACACCTTC
>few|.|TRBJ1-1|TRBV5-6
CASSWVRGVEAFF
TGTGCCAGCAGCTGGGTTAGGGGCGTTGAAGCTTTCTTT
>.|.|TRBJ1-5|TRBV19
CASSDPRVGGFSSNQPQHF
TGTGCCAGTAGTGATCCTAGAGTTGGGGGGTTTAGTAGCAATCAGCCCCAGCATTTT
>few|.|TRBJ1-1|TRBV6-1
CATRGVNRGTEAFF
TGTGCCACGCGGGGGGTTAATCGGGGCACTGAAGCTTTCTTT
>.|TRBD2|TRBJ2-1|TRBV6-2/TRBV6-3
CASSYRLTSGGGSYNEQFF
TGTGCCAGCAGTTACAGATTGACTAGCGGGGGGGGCTCCTACAATGAGCAGTTCTTC
>.|.|TRBJ2-3|TRBV7-9
CASSPWGQADGTDTQYF
TGTGCCAGCAGCCCCTGGGGACAAGCGGACGGCACAGATACGCAGTATTTT
>.|.|TRBJ1-1|TRBV11-2
CASSPQFLPEAFF
TGTGCCAGCAGCCCCCAATTCCTCCCTGAAGCTTTCTTT
>.|TRBD2|TRBJ2-1|TRBV12-3/TRBV12-4
CASSRSGGAYNEQFF
TGTGCCAGCAGTCGTAGCGGGGGGGCCTACAATGAGCAGTTCTTC
>few|TRBD2|TRBJ2-1|TRBV20-1
CSAPRTSGKVVNEQFF
TGCAGTGCCCCGCGGACTAGCGGGAAAGTTGTCAATGAGCAGTTCTTC
>few|.|TRBJ1-2|TRBV7-2
CASSLNAGIYTF
TGTGCCAGCAGCTTAAACGCGGGGATCTACACCTTC
>.|.|TRBJ2-1|TRBV19
CASSSGGSEQFF
TGTGCCAGTAGTTCCGGGGGAAGTGAGCAGTTCTTC
>.|.|TRBJ2-3|TRBV30
CAWRPSTSTDTQYF
TGTGCCTGGAGACCCTCAACTAGCACAGATACGCAGTATTTT
>.|.|TRBJ1-1|TRBV20-1
CSARGPGIQSPEAFF
TGCAGTGCTAGAGGCCCAGGTATCCAGTCCCCTGAAGCTTTCTTT
>.|.|TRBJ1-5|TRBV20-1
CSASSTGSLVGNQPQHF
TGCAGTGCTAGTTCGACAGGATCCCTCGTGGGCAATCAGCCCCAGCATTTT
>.|.|TRBJ1-5|TRBV28
CASSWQGRNQPQHF
TGTGCCAGCAGTTGGCAGGGTCGGAATCAGCCCCAGCATTTT
>.|.|TRBJ2-5|TRBV4-3
CASSQVWGGETQYF
TGCGCCAGCAGCCAAGTGTGGGGAGGAGAGACCCAGTACTTC
>.|.|TRBJ2-7|TRBV4-3
CASSQDMSPSPYEQYF
TGCGCCAGCAGCCAAGATATGAGCCCCAGCCCCTACGAGCAGTACTTC
>few|.|TRBJ1-4|TRBV7-9
CASTLGPRGNEKLFF
TGTGCCAGCACCTTGGGGCCCCGGGGAAATGAAAAACTGTTTTTT
>medium-sized|.|TRBJ2-1|TRBV11-3
CASSSGISSYNEQFF
TGTGCCAGCAGCTCCGGAATAAGCTCCTACAATGAGCAGTTCTTC